This T cell receptor beta chain originates from a study of response to subunit inactivated influenza vaccine. Study-wide results and caveats: That few new T cells are recruited by each seasonal influenza vaccination was the authors' suggestion.

In regard to this clonotype: What it binds is unknown.

TCRdb re-analysed the RT-PCR reads in MiXCR, keeping a single row per CDR3 protein. Here the sample spans 500,000 to 550,000 distinct CDR3 sequences, about 7.2% being singletons. The V gene's germline CDR1 is SGHRS and CDR2 YFSETQ. The V end was cut by 4 bases, the J end by 1 base, with 21 bases between. This CDR3 has 18 residues. Sequenced material: PBMCs from blood, taken roughly 24 months after vaccination. The receptor was isolated from a man aged 50 to 75 who received an inactivated influenza vaccine. The chain recombines TRBV5-1 with TRBJ2-1, with TRBD2 as a possible D gene (5 bases). CDR3 sequence: CASSLIGDLAVSYNEQFF. CDR3 coding DNA: TGCGCCAGCAGCCTTATAGGTGATCTAGCTGTTTCCTACAATGAGCAGTTCTTC.